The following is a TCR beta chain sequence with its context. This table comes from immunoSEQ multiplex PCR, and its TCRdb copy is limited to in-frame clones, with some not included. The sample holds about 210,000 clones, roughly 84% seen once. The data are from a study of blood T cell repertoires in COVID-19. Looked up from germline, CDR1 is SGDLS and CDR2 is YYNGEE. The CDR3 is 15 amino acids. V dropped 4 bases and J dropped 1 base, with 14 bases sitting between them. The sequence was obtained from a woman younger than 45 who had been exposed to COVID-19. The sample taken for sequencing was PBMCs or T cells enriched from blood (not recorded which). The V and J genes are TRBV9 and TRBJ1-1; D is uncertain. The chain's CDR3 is CASSSPPARNTEAFF. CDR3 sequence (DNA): TGTGCCAGCAGCTCGCCCCCCGCGCGGAACACTGAAGCTTTCTTT. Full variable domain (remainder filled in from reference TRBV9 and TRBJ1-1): DSGVTQTPKHLITATGQRVTLRCSPRSGDLSVYWYQQSLDQGLQFLIQYYNGEERAKGNILERFSAQQFPDLHSELNLSSLELGDSALYFCASSSPPARNTEAFFGQGTRLTVV.